What follows are 10 T cell receptor beta chains derived from one specimen sequenced in a study of T-cell memory formation after mild COVID-19. Via MiXCR, TCRdb re-called the 5' RACE reads, giving one row per CDR3 protein. This sample has a few hundred thousand distinct CDR3 sequences; 25% to 30% occur once, and the top ten carry 13%. Sequenced material: PBMCs or a T cell subset sorted from them (not recorded which). These receptor sequences come from an adult woman who had mild COVID-19 (a few samples of this study predate the infection). Cell type and time point are not known.

The count of this clonotype is one. The rearrangement links TRBV27 to TRBJ2-7; D might be TRBD1 (6 bases). The germline CDR1 and CDR2 sequences are MNHEY and SMNVEV (reference sequence). This CDR3 spans 13 amino acids. The ends were cut back, 4 bases at V and 1 base at J, with 8 bases in the middle. The CDR3: CASSYRVSYEQYF. CDR3 DNA sequence: TGTGCCAGCAGTTACAGGGTTTCCTACGAGCAGTACTTC.

The V gene is TRBV5-1, the J gene TRBJ2-7; no clear D. Between the trimmed V and J ends, which lost 4 bases and 3 bases, there was a span of 11 bases. The length of the CDR3 is 13 residues. Germline-derived CDR1 and CDR2 are SGHRS and YFSETQ. CDR3 amino acids: CASSVTAHYEQYF. CDR3 nucleotides: TGCGCCAGCAGCGTGACGGCCCACTACGAGCAGTACTTC.

This chain uses TRBV12-3 or TRBV12-4 with TRBJ2-4; D is possibly TRBD2 (6 bases). This CDR3 has 13 amino acids. Trimming removed 6 bases from V and 8 bases from J, with 14 bases in between. The CDR3 bases are TGTGCCAGCAGCCGCGACAGACTAGACATTCAGTACTTC. Protein product: CASSRDRLDIQYF.

The J gene is TRBJ1-2, the V gene TRBV20-1; D is uncertain. The germline V gene has CDR1 DFQATT and CDR2 SNEGSKA (reference sequence). The CDR3 contains 11 residues. V dropped 1 base and J dropped 5 bases, with 5 bases sitting between them. CDR3 nucleotides: TGCAGTGCTAGAGTAGGGTATGGCTACACCTTC. Encoded protein: CSARVGYGYTF.

V usage is TRBV15 and J usage is TRBJ1-2; possibly TRBD1 for D (6 bases). Germline values: CDR1 LNHNV, CDR2 YYDKDF (reference sequence). V lost 1 base and J lost 4, with 7 bases in between. This CDR3 contains 13 residues. The DNA of the CDR3 is TGTGCCACCAGCAGAGGACAGGCCTATGGCTACACCTTC. This gives the protein CATSRGQAYGYTF.

The genes are TRBV5-1 and TRBJ2-5; D is uncertain. V was cut by 7 bases and J by 9 bases, with 19 bases left in between. CDR1 and CDR2 from the germline V gene are SGHRS and YFSETQ. The CDR3 contains 13 residues. Here the CDR3 reads CASRSDSPEAQYF. For the CDR3, the DNA is TGCGCCAGCCGGTCTGACTCCCCCGAGGCCCAGTACTTC.

This clonotype has just a few counts. The rearrangement uses TRBV4-1 and TRBJ1-5; D gene unclear. Per the germline V gene, CDR1 is MGHRA and CDR2 is YSYEKL. The CDR3 contains 14 residues. V was shortened by 1 base and J by 4 bases, with 8 bases between the two germline ends. The DNA for the CDR3 is TGCGCCAGCAGCCAAGGTCTTGGAAATCAGCCCCAGCATTTT. This translates into CASSQGLGNQPQHF.

The rearrangement joins TRBV9 to TRBJ1-2, with 10 bases lining up with TRBD1. This CDR3 region has 16 residues. Germline values: CDR1 SGDLS, CDR2 YYNGEE. The V and J ends lost 1 base and 0 bases, in that order; junction bases with no gene match: 3. The CDR3: CASSVWTGGANYGYTF. In DNA form, the CDR3 reads TGTGCCAGCAGCGTATGGACAGGGGGAGCTAACTATGGCTACACCTTC.

This clonotype was seen a few times. The CDR3 region is CASSPLSEGREITDTQYF. In nucleotides, the CDR3 is TGCGCCAGCAGCCCGCTCTCAGAGGGGCGGGAGATCACAGATACGCAGTATTTT. The J gene is TRBJ2-3, the V gene TRBV5-1; 7 bases align to TRBD2. Trimming took 4 bases from V and 2 from J; bases not matched to a gene: 16. This CDR3 region has 18 residues. Germline V CDR1 and CDR2: SGHRS, YFSETQ.

The chain joins TRBV5-1 to TRBJ2-5; possible D gene TRBD1, 6 bases. Germline V gives CDR1 SGHRS, CDR2 YFSETQ. The CDR3 totals 14 residues. V was pared by 3 bases and J by 2 bases, with 11 bases between. This chain's CDR3 is CASSWGPGQETQYF. Here the CDR3 DNA reads TGCGCCAGCAGCTGGGGGCCGGGTCAAGAGACCCAGTACTTC.